This entry lists 14 T cell receptor beta chains sequenced from one sample in a study of blood T cells in healthy people across ages. Next came a second PCR, run for roughly 6 to 11 cycles, which used a sample-barcoded 5' primer along with a J-beta primer mix. TCRdb independently ran MiXCR on the 5' RACE reads; one entry per CDR3 protein. Counted here are approximately 810,000 distinct CDR3 sequences, about 30% occurring once; the ten biggest clones make up roughly 17%. The sequenced material came from blood. These receptors were collected from a woman over 75 in good health.

The chain recombines TRBV6-5 with TRBJ2-1; 8 nucleotides agree with TRBD1. Germline V lookup: CDR1 MNHEY, CDR2 SVGAGI. CDR3 size: 14 residues. V shed 2 bases, J shed 7 bases, and the junction held 4 bases outside the gene matches. CDR3 in amino acids: CASSYGDRINEQFF. As DNA, the CDR3 is TGTGCCAGCAGTTACGGGGACAGGATTAATGAGCAGTTCTTC.

The chain employs TRBV6-5 and TRBJ2-2; D is perhaps TRBD1 (6 bases). This CDR3 comprises 15 residues. Per the germline V gene, CDR1 is MNHEY and CDR2 is SVGAGI. Trimming took 7 bases from V and 1 from J, leaving 13 bases between them. CDR3 loop: CASTRKTGNTGELFF. The CDR3 DNA follows: TGTGCCAGCACCAGAAAGACAGGGAACACCGGGGAGCTGTTTTTT.

This clonotype was seen repeatedly, ten times or more. The chain couples TRBV20-1 to TRBJ2-5; no firm D call. Per germline, CDR1 DFQATT and CDR2 SNEGSKA (reference sequence). The CDR3 is 10 residues long. The V end was cut by 6 bases, the J end by 4 bases, with 6 bases between. The CDR3 spells CSAQRETQYF. For the CDR3, the DNA is TGCAGTGCCCAGAGAGAGACCCAGTACTTC.

There are a few counts of this clonotype. A far larger clone is off by one base, so a read error is likely. V and J are TRBV18 and TRBJ2-5; D not resolved. The CDR3 consists of 11 residues. CDR1 and CDR2 from the germline V gene are KGHSH and LQKENI. The CDR3 here is CAGSREETQYF. The CDR3 DNA reads TGTGCCGGCTCACGGGAAGAGACCCAGTACTTC.

This clonotype has a handful of counts. V is TRBV25-1 and J is TRBJ1-2, with no clear D. CDR3 length: 14 residues. Germline V gene data show CDR1 as MGHDK and CDR2 as SYGVNS. V lost 6 bases to trimming and J lost 4 bases, with 15 bases between them. CDR3 in DNA: TGTGCCAGCAGGGAGGGCGCGACTATCTATGGCTACACCTTC. It codes for CASREGATIYGYTF.

This clonotype was picked up many times. The rearrangement links TRBV7-2 to TRBJ2-7, with D possibly TRBD2 on 5 matching bases. V was cut by 3 bases and J by 3 bases, with 12 bases left in between. Germline-derived CDR1 and CDR2 are SGHTA and FQGNSA. This CDR3 contains 14 residues. The CDR3, as DNA: TGTGCCAGCAGCTTGCACGGGGTCGGCTACGAGCAGTACTTC. Its translation: CASSLHGVGYEQYF.

This clonotype was seen many times. V and J are TRBV5-5 and TRBJ2-7, with TRBD2 identical over 8 bases. The CDR3 runs 17 residues. V dropped 4 bases and J dropped 3; count of bases not matched to a gene: 15. CDR1 is SGHKS and CDR2 is YYEKEE in the germline V gene (reference sequence). CDR3 protein: CASSPFGTRIVIYEQYF. In DNA form, the CDR3 reads TGTGCCAGCAGCCCTTTTGGGACTAGGATTGTGATCTACGAGCAGTACTTC. The full variable domain, rest sourced from reference TRBV5-5 and TRBJ2-7, is DAGVTQSPTHLIKTRGQQVTLRCSPISGHKSVSWYQQVLGQGPQFIFQYYEKEERGRGNFPDRFSARQFPNYSSELNVNALLLGDSALYLCASSPFGTRIVIYEQYFGPGTRLTVT.

The chain has TRBV7-2 and TRBJ1-1; tentative D call: TRBD1 (6 bases). Germline V CDR1 and CDR2: SGHTA, FQGNSA. Trimming left V 5 bases short and J 6 bases short, with 19 bases between. CDR3 length: 15 residues. The DNA for the CDR3 is TGTGCCAGCAGCGGCACGCAGGGGCTTTCGGCTGAAGCTTTCTTT. This sequence encodes CASSGTQGLSAEAFF.

This clonotype has more than one count but fewer than ten. The chain is built from TRBV20-1 and TRBJ1-6, with TRBD1 matching over 9 bases. There are 18 residues in the CDR3. Unmatched junction bases numbered 9, after V lost 3 bases and J lost 0 bases. Germline CDR1 is DFQATT and CDR2 is SNEGSKA (reference sequence). The CDR3 sequence: CSARGSGTGSSYNSPLHF. The CDR3 DNA is TGCAGTGCTAGGGGCTCAGGGACAGGGAGCTCCTATAATTCACCCCTCCACTTT.

The J gene is TRBJ1-5, the V gene TRBV28; D gene unclear. Per the germline V gene, CDR1 is MDHEN and CDR2 is SYDVKM. The CDR3 extends over 16 amino acids. The V and J ends lost 4 bases and 0 bases respectively, with 13 bases between them. CDR3: CASSSGTVHSNQPQHF. The DNA for the CDR3 is TGTGCCAGCAGTTCCGGCACGGTCCATAGCAATCAGCCCCAGCATTTT. Full variable domain (missing parts from reference TRBV28 and TRBJ1-5): DVKVTQSSRYLVKRTGEKVFLECVQDMDHENMFWYRQDPGLGLRLIYFSYDVKMKEKGDIPEGYSVSREKKERFSLILESASTNQTSMYLCASSSGTVHSNQPQHFGDGTRLSIL.

The chain is built from TRBV30 and TRBJ1-4, with no clear D. The germline V gene encodes CDR1 GTSNPN and CDR2 SVGIG (reference sequence). Deletions cut 4 bases from V and 8 bases from J, with 8 bases between. This CDR3 contains 11 residues. CDR3 DNA sequence: TGTGCCTGGAAGGGCGGGGAAAAACTGTTTTTT. It specifies CAWKGGEKLFF.

The sample holds a few counts of this clonotype. The chain couples TRBV21-1 to TRBJ2-1. TRBV21-1 is a pseudogene locus. This CDR3 is 13 amino acids long. The CDR3 region is CACSIGRNNEQFF. Written as DNA, the CDR3 is TGTGCCTGCAGCATCGGTAGGAACAATGAGCAGTTCTTC.

This clonotype was observed a few times. The chain employs TRBV20-1 and TRBJ2-5, with 7 bases fitting TRBD1. The V gene's germline CDR1 is DFQATT and CDR2 SNEGSKA (reference sequence). CDR3 length: 13 residues. J lost 3 bases, V lost 2 bases, and 3 bases had no gene match. The CDR3 nucleotides are TGCAGTGCTAGATTAACAGGGGAAGAGACCCAGTACTTC. It yields the protein CSARLTGEETQYF.

This clonotype came up many times. The J gene is TRBJ2-7, the V gene TRBV4-3; D tentatively reads TRBD1 or TRBD2 (5 bases each). CDR3 length equals 15 residues. Germline V CDR1 and CDR2: LGHNA, YSLEER. Trimming pared 1 base from V and 7 bases from J, leaving 17 bases between. The CDR3 is CASSQGAQGVREQYF. DNA for the CDR3: TGCGCCAGCAGCCAAGGGGCCCAGGGAGTGAGGGAGCAGTACTTC.